This TCR beta chain was sequenced in a study of blood T cell repertoires in COVID-19. Study context: T cells, B-cell-depleted T cells, or PBMCs provided the cDNA or gDNA that served as material.

In the study's own analysis: Reference gene primers were amplified, and this amplification served to estimate nucleated cell counts. This table comes from immunoSEQ multiplex PCR, and its TCRdb copy is limited to in-frame clones, with some not included. V, J and clone size are those of that table, while D and trimming were read from the DNA. The sample lists hundreds of thousands of clones, about 88% occurring once. Per the germline V gene, CDR1 is SNHLY and CDR2 is FYNNEI. The CDR3 length is 14 residues. Trimming took off 6 bases at V and 0 bases at J, with 9 bases between the two ends. This clone was detected once. The cohort comprised adults aged roughly 18 to 100 years residing in 20 to 30 US areas. Symptom resolution, clearance, or two negative PCRs marked donors in Cohort 3 as recovered.

The rearrangement joins TRBV2 to TRBJ2-1; D is undetermined. Material for sequencing was PBMCs or T cells enriched from blood (not recorded which). This TCR came from a woman aged 40 to 50 who had recovered from COVID-19. CDR3 residues: CASRRLDSYNEQFF. The CDR3 nucleotides are TGTGCCAGCAGGCGTCTCGACTCCTACAATGAGCAGTTCTTC.